This T cell receptor (beta chain) was obtained from a study of shared clonotypes between healthy human individuals. The study's findings and limits: Among non-shared clonotypes, generation probabilities were lower than among those shared by all four donors. Clonotype sharing among donors was expected to depend on sequencing depth.

The CDR3 has 14 residues. Deletions cut 1 base from V and 4 bases from J, with 11 bases between. In germline, CDR1 is MNHNS, CDR2 SASEGT. Source study methods: Filtering differed because ImmunoSEQ produced junction-only sequences that carried no quality scores. Profiling relied on immunoSEQ multiplex PCR, and the TCRdb table lists in-frame clones only, not all of them. V and J calls and clone size are given by that table; D and trimming were obtained from the DNA. The data contain about 980,000 clones, over 75% of them singletons. As regards this clone: The antigen is unknown.

This clonotype was obtained from a man aged 18 to 30 in good health. Sequenced sample: memory CD4+ T cells sorted from blood. Noted subset: CD45RA-negative fraction. The chain is built from TRBV6-1 and TRBJ2-7; D remains unclear. The CDR3 DNA is TGTGCCAGCAGTGAAGTGCTGGGATTTTACGAGCAGTACTTC. Protein: CASSEVLGFYEQYF.